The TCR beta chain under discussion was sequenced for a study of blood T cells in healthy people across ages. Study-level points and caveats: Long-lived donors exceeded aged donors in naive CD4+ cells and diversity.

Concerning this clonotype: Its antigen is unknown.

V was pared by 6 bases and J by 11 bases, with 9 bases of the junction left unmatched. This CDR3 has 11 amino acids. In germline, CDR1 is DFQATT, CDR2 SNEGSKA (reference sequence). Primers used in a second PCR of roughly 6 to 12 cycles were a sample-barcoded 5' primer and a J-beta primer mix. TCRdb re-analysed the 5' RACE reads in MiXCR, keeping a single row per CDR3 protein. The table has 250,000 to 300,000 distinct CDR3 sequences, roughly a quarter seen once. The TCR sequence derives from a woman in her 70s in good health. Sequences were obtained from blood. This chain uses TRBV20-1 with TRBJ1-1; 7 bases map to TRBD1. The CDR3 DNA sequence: TGCAGTGCGGGTACAGGGGAGAGGGCTTTCTTT. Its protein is CSAGTGERAFF.